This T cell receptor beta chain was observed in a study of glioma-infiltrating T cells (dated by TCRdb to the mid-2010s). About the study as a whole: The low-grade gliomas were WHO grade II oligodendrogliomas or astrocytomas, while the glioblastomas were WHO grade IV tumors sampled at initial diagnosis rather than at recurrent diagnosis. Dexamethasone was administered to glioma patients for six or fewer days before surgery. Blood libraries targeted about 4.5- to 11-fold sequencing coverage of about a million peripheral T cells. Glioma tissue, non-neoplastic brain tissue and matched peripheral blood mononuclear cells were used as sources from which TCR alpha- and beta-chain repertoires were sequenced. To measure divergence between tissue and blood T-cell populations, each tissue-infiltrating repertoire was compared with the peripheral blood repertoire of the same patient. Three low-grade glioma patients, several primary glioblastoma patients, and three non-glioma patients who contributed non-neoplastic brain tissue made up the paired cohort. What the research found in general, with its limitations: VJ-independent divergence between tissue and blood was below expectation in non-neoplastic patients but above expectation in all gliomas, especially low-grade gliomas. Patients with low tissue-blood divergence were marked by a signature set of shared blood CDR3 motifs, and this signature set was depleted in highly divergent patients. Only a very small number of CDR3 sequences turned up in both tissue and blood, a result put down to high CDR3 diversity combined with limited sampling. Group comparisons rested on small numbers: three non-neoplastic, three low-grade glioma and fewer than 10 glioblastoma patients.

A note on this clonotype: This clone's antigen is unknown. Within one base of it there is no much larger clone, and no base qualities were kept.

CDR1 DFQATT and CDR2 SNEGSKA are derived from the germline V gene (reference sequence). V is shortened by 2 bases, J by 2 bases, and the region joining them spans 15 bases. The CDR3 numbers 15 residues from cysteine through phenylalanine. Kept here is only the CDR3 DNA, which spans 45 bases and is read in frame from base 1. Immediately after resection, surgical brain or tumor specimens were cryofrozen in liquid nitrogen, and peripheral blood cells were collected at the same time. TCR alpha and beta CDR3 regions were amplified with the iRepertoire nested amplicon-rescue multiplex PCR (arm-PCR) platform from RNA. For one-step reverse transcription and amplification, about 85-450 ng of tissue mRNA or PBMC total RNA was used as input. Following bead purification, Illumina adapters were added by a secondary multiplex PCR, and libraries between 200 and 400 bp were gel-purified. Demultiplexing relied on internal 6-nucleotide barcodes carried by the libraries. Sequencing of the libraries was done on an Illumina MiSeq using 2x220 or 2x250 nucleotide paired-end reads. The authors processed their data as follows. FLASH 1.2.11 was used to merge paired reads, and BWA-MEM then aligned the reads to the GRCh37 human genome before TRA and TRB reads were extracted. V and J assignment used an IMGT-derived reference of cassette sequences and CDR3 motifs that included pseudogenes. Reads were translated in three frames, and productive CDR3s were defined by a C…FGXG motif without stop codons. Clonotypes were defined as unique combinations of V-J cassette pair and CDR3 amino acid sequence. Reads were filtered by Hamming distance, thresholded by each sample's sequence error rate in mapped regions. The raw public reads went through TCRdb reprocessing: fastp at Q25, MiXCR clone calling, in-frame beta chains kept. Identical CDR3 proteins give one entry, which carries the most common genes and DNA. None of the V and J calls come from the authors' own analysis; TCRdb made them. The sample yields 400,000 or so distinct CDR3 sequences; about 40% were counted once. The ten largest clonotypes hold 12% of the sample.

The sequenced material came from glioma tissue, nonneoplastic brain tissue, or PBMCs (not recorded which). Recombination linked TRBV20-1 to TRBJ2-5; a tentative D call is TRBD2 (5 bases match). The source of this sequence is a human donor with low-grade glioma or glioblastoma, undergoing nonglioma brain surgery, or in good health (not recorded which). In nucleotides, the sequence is TGCAGTGCTAGACCCCTCGAGGGTTTTCAAGAGACCCAGTACTTC. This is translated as CSARPLEGFQETQYF.